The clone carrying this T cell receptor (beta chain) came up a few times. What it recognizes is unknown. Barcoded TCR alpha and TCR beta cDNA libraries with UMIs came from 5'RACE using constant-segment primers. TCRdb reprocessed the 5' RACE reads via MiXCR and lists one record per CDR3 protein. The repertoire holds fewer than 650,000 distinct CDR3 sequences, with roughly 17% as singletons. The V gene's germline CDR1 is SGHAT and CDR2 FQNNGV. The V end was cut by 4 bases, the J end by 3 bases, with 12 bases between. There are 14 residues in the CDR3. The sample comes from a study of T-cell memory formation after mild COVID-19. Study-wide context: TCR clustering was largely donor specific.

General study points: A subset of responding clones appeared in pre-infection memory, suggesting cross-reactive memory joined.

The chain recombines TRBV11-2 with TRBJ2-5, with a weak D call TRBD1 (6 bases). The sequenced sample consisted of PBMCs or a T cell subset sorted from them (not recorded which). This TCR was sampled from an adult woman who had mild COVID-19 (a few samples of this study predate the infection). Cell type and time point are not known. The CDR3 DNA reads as TGTGCCAGCAGCTCTAGCCCAGGGGAAGAGACCCAGTACTTC. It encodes CASSSSPGEETQYF. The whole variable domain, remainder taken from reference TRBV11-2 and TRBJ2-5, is EAGVAQSPRYKIIEKRQSVAFWCNPISGHATLYWYQQILGQGPKLLIQFQNNGVVDDSQLPKDRFSAERLKGVDSTLKIQPAKLEDSAVYLCASSSSPGEETQYFGPGTRLLVL.